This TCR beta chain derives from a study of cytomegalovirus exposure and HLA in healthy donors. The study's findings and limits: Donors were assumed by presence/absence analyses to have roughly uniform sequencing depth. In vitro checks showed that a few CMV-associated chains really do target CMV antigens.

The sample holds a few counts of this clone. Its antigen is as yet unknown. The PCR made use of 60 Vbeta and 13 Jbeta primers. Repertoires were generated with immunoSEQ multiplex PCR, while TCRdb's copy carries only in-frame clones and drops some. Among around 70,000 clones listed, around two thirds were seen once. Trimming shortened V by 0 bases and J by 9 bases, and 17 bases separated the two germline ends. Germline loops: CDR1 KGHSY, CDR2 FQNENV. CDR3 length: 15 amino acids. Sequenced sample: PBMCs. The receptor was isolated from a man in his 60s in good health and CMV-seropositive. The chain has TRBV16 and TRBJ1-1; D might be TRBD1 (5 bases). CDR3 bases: TGTGCCAGCAGCCAATCGGGACTCGGGGCGACCAAAGCTTTCTTT. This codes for CASSQSGLGATKAFF.